The sequence of this TCR beta chain was determined in a study of T-cell reconstitution after alpha-beta-depleted transplantation in children. Whole-study findings and limits: Newly produced T cells mostly accounted for T-cell counts and diversity one year post-transplant. Two months or so post-transplant, alpha-beta T cells reportedly derived from several hundred expanded graft clones.

Preparation of the TCRbeta library was carried out with unique molecular identifiers. TCRdb passed the PCR reads through MiXCR, listing each CDR3 protein once. The sample contains fewer than 700,000 distinct CDR3 sequences, around 23% of which appear only once. This CDR3 is built from 14 residues. Germline CDR1 is SGHVS and CDR2 is FQNEAQ. Trimming removed 3 bases from V and 2 bases from J; junction bases left unmatched: 1. About this clonotype: As yet, its antigen is unknown.

V and J are TRBV7-8 and TRBJ2-3, with 8 bases aligning to TRBD1. This material consisted of PBMCs, mostly from graft donor cells, taken 360 days after TCRalphabeta/CD19-depleted stem cell transplant. The TCR was taken from a boy younger than two who had a stem cell transplant for acute myeloid leukemia, so the T cells may come from the graft donor. CDR3 DNA: TGTGCCAGCAGCTTGGACAGGGACACAGATACGCAGTATTTT. Amino acid sequence: CASSLDRDTDTQYF.